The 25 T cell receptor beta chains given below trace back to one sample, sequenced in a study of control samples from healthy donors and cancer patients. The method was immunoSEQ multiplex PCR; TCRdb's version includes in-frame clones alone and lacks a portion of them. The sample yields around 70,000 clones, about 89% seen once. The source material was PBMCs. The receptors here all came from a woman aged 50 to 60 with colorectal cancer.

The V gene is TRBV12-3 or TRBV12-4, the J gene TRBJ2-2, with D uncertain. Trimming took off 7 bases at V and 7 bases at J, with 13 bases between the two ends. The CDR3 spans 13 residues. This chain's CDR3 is CASTISLVGELFF. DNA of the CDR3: TGTGCCAGCACTATTTCCTTGGTCGGGGAGCTGTTTTTT.

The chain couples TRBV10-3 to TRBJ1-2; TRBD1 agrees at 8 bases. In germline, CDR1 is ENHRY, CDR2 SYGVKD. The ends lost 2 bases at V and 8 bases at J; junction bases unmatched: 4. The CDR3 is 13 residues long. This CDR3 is CAISEAGGGGYTF. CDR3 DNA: TGTGCCATCAGTGAGGCAGGGGGCGGAGGCTACACCTTC.

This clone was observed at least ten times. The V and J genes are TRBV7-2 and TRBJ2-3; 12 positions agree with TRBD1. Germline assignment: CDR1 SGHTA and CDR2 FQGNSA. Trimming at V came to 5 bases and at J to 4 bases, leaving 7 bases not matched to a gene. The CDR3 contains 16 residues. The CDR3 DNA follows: TGTGCCAGCAGCCCGGGACAGGGGGCGATTTCAGATACGCAGTATTTT. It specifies CASSPGQGAISDTQYF.

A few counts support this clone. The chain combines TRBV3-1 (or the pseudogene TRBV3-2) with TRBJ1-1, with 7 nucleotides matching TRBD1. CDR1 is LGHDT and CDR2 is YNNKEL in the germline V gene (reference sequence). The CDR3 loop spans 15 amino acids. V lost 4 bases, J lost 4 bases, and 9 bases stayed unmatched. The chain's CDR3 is CASSPGQAAITEAFF. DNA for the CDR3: TGTGCCAGCAGCCCCGGACAGGCGGCGATCACTGAAGCTTTCTTT.

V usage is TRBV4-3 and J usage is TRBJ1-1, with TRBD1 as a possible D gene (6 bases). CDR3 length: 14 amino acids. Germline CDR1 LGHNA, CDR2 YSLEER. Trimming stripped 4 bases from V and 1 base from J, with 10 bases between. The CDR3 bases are TGCGCCAGCAGCCCGTCCAGGGGGAACACTGAAGCTTTCTTT. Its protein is CASSPSRGNTEAFF.

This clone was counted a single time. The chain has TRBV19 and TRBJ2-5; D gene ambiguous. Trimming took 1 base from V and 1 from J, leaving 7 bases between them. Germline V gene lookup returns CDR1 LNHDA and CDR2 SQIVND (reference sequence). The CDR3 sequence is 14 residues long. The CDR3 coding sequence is TGTGCCAGTAGTATAGCGACCATCCAAGAGACCCAGTACTTC. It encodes CASSIATIQETQYF.

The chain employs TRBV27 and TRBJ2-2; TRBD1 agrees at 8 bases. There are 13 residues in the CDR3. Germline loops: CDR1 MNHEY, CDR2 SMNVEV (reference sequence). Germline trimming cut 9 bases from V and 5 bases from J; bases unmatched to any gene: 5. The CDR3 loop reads CASRQGRTGELFF. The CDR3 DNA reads TGTGCCAGTAGACAGGGGAGGACCGGGGAGCTGTTTTTT.

CDR3 coding DNA: TGTGCCAGCAGCCCCGAATTCGGGGGCACTGAAGCTTTCTTT. Translation: CASSPEFGGTEAFF. This chain links TRBV28 with TRBJ1-1; maybe TRBD1 (5 bases). In germline, CDR1 is MDHEN, CDR2 SYDVKM. The germline V and J ends were trimmed by 6 bases and 4 bases, with 15 bases remaining between them. The CDR3 loop spans 14 amino acids.

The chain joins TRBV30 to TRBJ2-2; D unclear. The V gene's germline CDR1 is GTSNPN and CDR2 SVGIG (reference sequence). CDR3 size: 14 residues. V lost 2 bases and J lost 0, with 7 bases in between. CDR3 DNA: TGTGCCTGGAGTAACATTGCGAACACCGGGGAGCTGTTTTTT. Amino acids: CAWSNIANTGELFF.

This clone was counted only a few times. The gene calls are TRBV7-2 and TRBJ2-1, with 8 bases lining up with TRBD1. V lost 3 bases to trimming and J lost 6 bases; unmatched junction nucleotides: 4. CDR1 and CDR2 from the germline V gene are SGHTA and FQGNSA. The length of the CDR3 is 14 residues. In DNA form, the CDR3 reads TGTGCCAGCAGCTTTCAGGGGGCCTCCAATGAGCAGTTCTTC. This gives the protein CASSFQGASNEQFF.

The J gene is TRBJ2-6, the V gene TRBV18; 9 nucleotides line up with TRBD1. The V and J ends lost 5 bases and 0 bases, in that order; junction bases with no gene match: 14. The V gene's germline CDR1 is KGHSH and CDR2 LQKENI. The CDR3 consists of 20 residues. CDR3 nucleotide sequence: TGTGCCAGCTCATCCGGGACAGGGCTTAGATTTGGCTCTGGGGCCAACGTCCTGACTTTC. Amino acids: CASSSGTGLRFGSGANVLTF.

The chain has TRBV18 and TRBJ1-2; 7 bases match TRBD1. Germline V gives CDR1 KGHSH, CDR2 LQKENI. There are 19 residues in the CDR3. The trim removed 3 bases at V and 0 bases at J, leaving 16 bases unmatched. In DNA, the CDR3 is TGTGCCAGCTCACCCCTGACAGCATCCGGGACAGCAGCTAACTATGGCTACACCTTC. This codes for CASSPLTASGTAANYGYTF.

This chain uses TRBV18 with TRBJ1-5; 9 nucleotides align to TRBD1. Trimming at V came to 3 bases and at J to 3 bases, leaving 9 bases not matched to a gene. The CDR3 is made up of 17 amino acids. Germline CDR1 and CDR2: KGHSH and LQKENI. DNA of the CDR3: TGTGCCAGCTCACCGAGGGACAGGGAGTATGTCAATCAGCCCCAGCATTTT. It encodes CASSPRDREYVNQPQHF.

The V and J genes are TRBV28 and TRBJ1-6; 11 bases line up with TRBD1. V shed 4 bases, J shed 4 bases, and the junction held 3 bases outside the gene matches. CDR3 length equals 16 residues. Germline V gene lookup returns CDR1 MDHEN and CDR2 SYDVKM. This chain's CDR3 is CASSWTGGLYNSPLHF. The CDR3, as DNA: TGTGCCAGCAGTTGGACAGGGGGCCTTTATAATTCACCCCTCCACTTT.

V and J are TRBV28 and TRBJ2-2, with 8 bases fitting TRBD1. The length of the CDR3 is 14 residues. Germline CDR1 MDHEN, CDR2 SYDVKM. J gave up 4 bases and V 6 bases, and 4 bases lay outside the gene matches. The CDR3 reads CASRSGQGTGELFF. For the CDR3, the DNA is TGTGCCAGCAGAAGTGGACAGGGCACCGGGGAGCTGTTTTTT. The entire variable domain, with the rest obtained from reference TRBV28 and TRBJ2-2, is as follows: DVKVTQSSRYLVKRTGEKVFLECVQDMDHENMFWYRQDPGLGLRLIYFSYDVKMKEKGDIPEGYSVSREKKERFSLILESASTNQTSMYLCASRSGQGTGELFFGEGSRLTVL.

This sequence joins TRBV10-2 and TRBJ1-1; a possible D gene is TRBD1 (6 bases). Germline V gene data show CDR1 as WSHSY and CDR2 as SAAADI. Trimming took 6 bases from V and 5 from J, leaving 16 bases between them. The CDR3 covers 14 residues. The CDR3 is CASSLRGVDTEAFF. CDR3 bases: TGCGCCAGCAGCCTCAGGGGAGTAGATACTGAAGCTTTCTTT.

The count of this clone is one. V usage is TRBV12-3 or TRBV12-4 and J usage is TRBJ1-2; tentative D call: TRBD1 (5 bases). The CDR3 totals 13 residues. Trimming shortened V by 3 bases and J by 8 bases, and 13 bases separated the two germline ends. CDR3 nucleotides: TGTGCCAGCAGTTTTACCAGGGCTGGGGGCTACACCTTC. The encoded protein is CASSFTRAGGYTF.

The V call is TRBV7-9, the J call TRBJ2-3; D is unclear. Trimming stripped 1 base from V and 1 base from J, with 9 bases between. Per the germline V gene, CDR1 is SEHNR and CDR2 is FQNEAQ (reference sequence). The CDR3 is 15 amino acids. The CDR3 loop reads CASSLVDVGTDTQYF. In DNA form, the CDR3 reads TGTGCCAGCAGCTTAGTTGATGTAGGCACAGATACGCAGTATTTT.

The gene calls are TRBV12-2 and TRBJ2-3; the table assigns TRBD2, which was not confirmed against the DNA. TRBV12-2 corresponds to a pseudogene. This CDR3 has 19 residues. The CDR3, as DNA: TGTGCAAGTTCCTGGACCGGGACTAGCGGGGGGGGGAGCACAGATACGCAGTATTTT. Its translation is CASSWTGTSGGGSTDTQYF.

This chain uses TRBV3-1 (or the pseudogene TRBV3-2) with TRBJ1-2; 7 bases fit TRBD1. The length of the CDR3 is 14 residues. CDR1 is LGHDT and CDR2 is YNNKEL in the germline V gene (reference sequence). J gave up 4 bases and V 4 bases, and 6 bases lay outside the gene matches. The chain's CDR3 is CASSRQGVSYGYTF. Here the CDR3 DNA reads TGTGCCAGCAGCCGACAGGGTGTTAGCTATGGCTACACCTTC.

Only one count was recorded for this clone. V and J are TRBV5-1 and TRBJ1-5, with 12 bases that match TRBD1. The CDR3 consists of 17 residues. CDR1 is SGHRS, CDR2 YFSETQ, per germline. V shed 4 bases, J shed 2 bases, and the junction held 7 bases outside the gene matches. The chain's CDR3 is CASSRGTGGDGNQPQHF. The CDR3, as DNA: TGCGCCAGCAGCCGAGGGACAGGGGGCGATGGCAATCAGCCCCAGCATTTT.

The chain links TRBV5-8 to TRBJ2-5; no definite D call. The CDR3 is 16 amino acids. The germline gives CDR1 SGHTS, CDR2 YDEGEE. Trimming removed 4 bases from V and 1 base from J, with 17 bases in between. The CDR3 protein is CASSPPYGRSQETQYF. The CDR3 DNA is TGTGCCAGCAGCCCACCGTACGGACGGTCCCAAGAGACCCAGTACTTC.

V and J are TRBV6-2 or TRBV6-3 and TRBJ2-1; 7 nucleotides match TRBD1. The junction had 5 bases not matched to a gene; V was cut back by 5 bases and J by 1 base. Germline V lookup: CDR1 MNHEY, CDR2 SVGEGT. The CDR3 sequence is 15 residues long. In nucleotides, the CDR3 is TGTGCCAGCAGTAACGGACAGGCGTCCTACAATGAGCAGTTCTTC. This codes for CASSNGQASYNEQFF.

The DNA for the CDR3 is TGTGCCTGGAGTGACCTAAGACAGTTTTATGGCTACACCTTC. As protein: CAWSDLRQFYGYTF. The chain employs TRBV30 and TRBJ1-2; possible D gene TRBD1, 5 bases. V was trimmed by 1 base and J by 5 bases, leaving 14 bases between them. Per germline, CDR1 GTSNPN and CDR2 SVGIG (reference sequence). There are 14 residues in the CDR3.

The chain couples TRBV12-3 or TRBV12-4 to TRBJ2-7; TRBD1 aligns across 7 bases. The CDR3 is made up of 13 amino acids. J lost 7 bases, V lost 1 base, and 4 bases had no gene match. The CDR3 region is CASSLGQGGEQYV. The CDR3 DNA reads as TGTGCCAGCAGTTTAGGACAGGGTGGAGAGCAGTACGTC.